This is a list of T cell receptor beta chains from one sample in a study of graft-versus-host responses after intestinal transplantation. Antigen specificity for these receptors is unknown. The table came from immunoSEQ multiplex PCR; TCRdb's copy has only in-frame clones and leaves some out. The top ten hold roughly 0.17% of the sample, which has around 130,000 clones, approximately 94% seen once. The sample consisted of unstimulated CD4+ T cells sorted from spleen or lymph node cells, taken before intestinal transplant. Source of these receptors: a human donor who received an intestinal transplant. Both conserved end residues are part of each CDR3. Each record gives: CDR3 length, V gene, D gene, J gene, CDR3 protein, CDR3 DNA. A D gene is named only where the DNA matches it firmly.

>16|TRBV30|TRBD1|TRBJ1-2
CAWSSWYGDRNYGYTF
TGTGCCTGGAGTAGTTGGTACGGGGACAGGAACTATGGCTACACCTTC
>13|TRBV12-5|-|TRBJ1-2
CASRRTENYGYTF
TGTGCTAGTAGACGGACGGAAAACTATGGCTACACCTTC
>14|TRBV7-3|-|TRBJ2-2
CASSLTGVTGELFF
TGTGCCAGCAGCTTAACGGGGGTAACCGGGGAGCTGTTTTTT
>14|TRBV7-9|-|TRBJ1-5
CASSLTGINQPQHF
TGTGCCAGCAGCTTAACAGGGATCAATCAGCCCCAGCATTTT
>16|TRBV5-4|TRBD1|TRBJ1-1
CASSSGTGSMNTEAFF
TGTGCCAGCAGCTCCGGGACAGGGTCTATGAACACTGAAGCTTTCTTT
>18|TRBV4-2|TRBD2|TRBJ2-3
CASSQEGGLAAGSDTQYF
TGTGCCAGCAGCCAAGAAGGGGGACTAGCGGCGGGCTCAGATACGCAGTATTTT
>16|TRBV5-1|-|TRBJ1-2
CASSLRFALLGYGYTF
TGCGCCAGCAGCTTGCGCTTCGCGTTGTTAGGCTATGGCTACACCTTC
>15|TRBV7-3|TRBD2|TRBJ2-5
CASSSSGGVSPTQYF
TGTGCCAGCAGCTCTAGCGGGGGGGTTAGTCCGACCCAGTACTTC
>15|TRBV27|TRBD1|TRBJ1-2
CASSLSTGQGSVYTF
TGTGCCAGCAGTTTAAGTACGGGACAGGGTTCAGTCTACACCTTC
>14|TRBV6-1|-|TRBJ1-4
CATWMGSTNEKLFF
TGTGCCACCTGGATGGGGTCAACTAATGAAAAACTGTTTTTT
>16|TRBV2|-|TRBJ1-5
CASSLSQGRERQPQHF
TGTGCCAGCAGTTTAAGCCAGGGGAGGGAAAGACAGCCCCAGCATTTT
>14|TRBV5-1|TRBD1|TRBJ2-7
CASRFGQGVYEQYF
TGCGCCAGCAGGTTCGGGCAGGGGGTCTACGAGCAGTACTTC